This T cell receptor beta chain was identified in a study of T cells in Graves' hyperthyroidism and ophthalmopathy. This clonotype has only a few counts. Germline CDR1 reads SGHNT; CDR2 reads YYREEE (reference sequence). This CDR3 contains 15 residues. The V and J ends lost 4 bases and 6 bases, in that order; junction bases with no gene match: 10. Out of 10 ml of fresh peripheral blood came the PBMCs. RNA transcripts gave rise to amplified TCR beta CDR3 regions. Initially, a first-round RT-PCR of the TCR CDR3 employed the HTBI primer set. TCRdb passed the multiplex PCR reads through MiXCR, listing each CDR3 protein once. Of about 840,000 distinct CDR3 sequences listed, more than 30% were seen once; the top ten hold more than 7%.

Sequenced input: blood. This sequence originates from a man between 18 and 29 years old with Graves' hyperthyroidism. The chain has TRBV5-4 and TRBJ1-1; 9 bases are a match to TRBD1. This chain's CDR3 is CASSPMGQGVPEAFF. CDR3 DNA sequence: TGTGCCAGCAGCCCAATGGGACAGGGAGTCCCTGAAGCTTTCTTT.